This T cell receptor beta chain was recovered during a study of identifying expanded T cells in peripheral blood. The study's findings and limits: Clone count variance between approximately 2-week samples rose with total template count. Around 1.2 clones differed between technical replicates, versus about 15 and 19 over time.

With regard to this clone: Its matching antigen is unknown.

During the collection period, no donor immune events like infections were recorded. The germline V gene encodes CDR1 SGDLS and CDR2 YYNGEE. The CDR3 is 15 residues long. Trimming pared 2 bases from V and 0 bases from J, leaving 12 bases between. The repertoire was sequenced with immunoSEQ multiplex PCR; TCRdb's copy has only in-frame clones and lacks some. The sample lists some 72,000 clones, roughly 90% seen once, with about 3.3% in the top ten. The chain employs TRBV9 and TRBJ2-7, with D possibly matching TRBD2 (5 bases). The origin of this receptor is a person between 18 and 75 years old in good health. The sample comprised blood. CDR3: CASSVSSGSSYEQYF. In DNA, the CDR3 is TGTGCCAGCAGCGTCTCCAGCGGAAGCTCCTACGAGCAGTACTTC.